Listed below are T cell receptor beta chains from one sample, sequenced in a study of T cell responses to AZD1222 COVID-19 vaccine. Assay: immunoSEQ multiplex PCR; the TCRdb copy retains only in-frame clones and omits some. The sample holds 150,000 to 160,000 clones, approximately 90% seen once. Sequences were derived from peripheral blood, sampled on day 0 of AZD1222 vaccination. These receptor sequences come from an adult in good health. Each CDR3 is given with its conserved first and last residue. D genes are given only for firm matches. Expanded clones get a size class; other rows say once, few or many, or leave the size out.

V: TRBV7-9
size: .
J: TRBJ1-6
D: .
CDR3: CASRGGNSPLHF
DNA: TGTGCCAGTCGCGGGGGTAATTCACCCCTCCACTTT

V: TRBV4-3
size: .
J: TRBJ1-1
D: .
CDR3: CASSQAVGRNTEAFF
DNA: TGCGCCAGCAGCCAAGCAGTTGGGAGGAACACTGAAGCTTTCTTT

V: TRBV30
size: .
J: TRBJ2-2
D: TRBD2
CDR3: CAWRLAGTNTGELFF
DNA: TGTGCCTGGAGACTAGCGGGGACGAACACCGGGGAGCTGTTTTTT

V: TRBV9
size: once
J: TRBJ1-2
D: TRBD1
CDR3: CASSPGQGHSRDGYTF
DNA: TGTGCCAGCAGTCCGGGACAGGGCCATTCCCGGGATGGCTACACCTTC

V: TRBV6-2/TRBV6-3
size: .
J: TRBJ1-2
D: .
CDR3: CASSDSTSRYGYTF
DNA: TGTGCCAGCAGTGACAGTACATCCCGGTATGGCTACACCTTC

V: TRBV18
size: .
J: TRBJ1-3
D: .
CDR3: CASSPRGGIYSGNTIYF
DNA: TGTGCCAGCTCACCCCGTGGGGGTATCTACTCTGGAAACACCATATATTTT

V: TRBV6-5
size: .
J: TRBJ1-2
D: .
CDR3: CASINSGDGGYTF
DNA: TGTGCCAGCATCAACTCGGGGGACGGCGGCTACACCTTC

V: TRBV7-9
size: .
J: TRBJ1-3
D: TRBD1
CDR3: CASSSVGTGALGNTIYF
DNA: TGTGCCAGCAGCTCCGTCGGGACAGGGGCATTGGGAAACACCATATATTTT

V: TRBV7-9
size: .
J: TRBJ2-5
D: .
CDR3: CASSLAGLQETQYF
DNA: TGTGCCAGCAGCTTAGCCGGGCTTCAAGAGACCCAGTACTTC

V: TRBV7-3
size: .
J: TRBJ2-3
D: .
CDR3: CASKRDTSTDTQYF
DNA: TGTGCCAGCAAGAGGGATACAAGCACAGATACGCAGTATTTT

V: TRBV5-1
size: .
J: TRBJ2-7
D: .
CDR3: CASSPRDGAYEQYF
DNA: TGCGCCAGCAGCCCCCGGGACGGTGCCTACGAGCAGTACTTC

V: TRBV6-1
size: .
J: TRBJ2-7
D: .
CDR3: CASSPTGTEQYF
DNA: TGTGCCAGCAGTCCCACAGGGACCGAGCAGTACTTC

V: TRBV10-3
size: .
J: TRBJ1-2
D: .
CDR3: CAISVGAGYGYTF
DNA: TGTGCCATCAGTGTTGGGGCTGGCTATGGCTACACCTTC

V: TRBV14
size: .
J: TRBJ1-3
D: .
CDR3: CASSLGDLKSIVSGNTIYF
DNA: TGTGCCAGCAGCCTGGGGGATCTAAAATCGATCGTCTCTGGAAACACCATATATTTT

V: TRBV18
size: .
J: TRBJ2-5
D: .
CDR3: CASSPPRETLETQYF
DNA: TGTGCCAGCTCACCACCTAGGGAGACCCTAGAGACCCAGTACTTC

V: TRBV28
size: .
J: TRBJ1-5
D: TRBD1
CDR3: CASTRPRTGGGQPQHF
DNA: TGTGCCAGCACCCGCCCCCGGACAGGGGGGGGTCAGCCCCAGCATTTT

V: TRBV19
size: .
J: TRBJ2-1
D: TRBD1
CDR3: CASRRDRPYNEQFF
DNA: TGTGCCAGTCGGAGGGACAGGCCTTACAATGAGCAGTTCTTC

V: TRBV7-2
size: .
J: TRBJ1-5
D: TRBD1
CDR3: CASSLARGTGGNQPQHF
DNA: TGTGCCAGCAGCTTAGCGCGGGGGACAGGGGGGAATCAGCCCCAGCATTTT

V: TRBV28
size: .
J: TRBJ1-5
D: .
CDR3: CASTPLGVGGRVVWPQHF
DNA: TGTGCCAGCACTCCCCTTGGGGTCGGCGGACGGGTGGTCTGGCCCCAGCATTTT

V: TRBV3-1/TRBV3-2
size: .
J: TRBJ2-3
D: .
CDR3: CASSQDRTTTDTQYF
DNA: TGTGCCAGCAGCCAAGATCGTACTACTACAGATACGCAGTATTTT

V: TRBV5-1
size: .
J: TRBJ2-3
D: .
CDR3: CASSPRIDTQYF
DNA: TGCGCCAGCAGCCCCCGTATCGATACGCAGTATTTT

V: TRBV27
size: .
J: TRBJ1-2
D: TRBD1
CDR3: CASSSYRGYGYTF
DNA: TGTGCCAGCAGTTCCTACAGGGGCTATGGCTACACCTTC

V: TRBV6-5
size: .
J: TRBJ2-1
D: TRBD1
CDR3: CASSLTGTGGNEQFF
DNA: TGTGCCAGCAGTTTAACCGGGACAGGGGGCAATGAGCAGTTCTTC

V: TRBV7-3
size: .
J: TRBJ2-1
D: .
CDR3: CASSLYGTYNEQFF
DNA: TGTGCCAGCAGCTTATACGGAACCTACAATGAGCAGTTCTTC

V: TRBV19
size: .
J: TRBJ1-6
D: .
CDR3: CASSTGQLNSPLHF
DNA: TGTGCCAGTTCTACCGGACAGTTAAATTCACCCCTCCACTTT

V: TRBV19
size: .
J: TRBJ1-5
D: .
CDR3: CASSAGTFYSNQPQHF
DNA: TGTGCCAGTAGTGCAGGCACTTTCTATAGCAATCAGCCCCAGCATTTT

V: TRBV6-5
size: .
J: TRBJ1-6
D: TRBD1
CDR3: CASSYFRGALNSPLHF
DNA: TGTGCCAGCAGTTACTTCAGGGGGGCGTTAAATTCACCCCTCCACTTT

V: TRBV24-1
size: .
J: TRBJ2-2
D: TRBD1
CDR3: CATSGQPNTGELFF
DNA: TGTGCCACCTCGGGACAGCCCAACACCGGGGAGCTGTTTTTT

V: TRBV24-1
size: .
J: TRBJ1-1
D: TRBD1
CDR3: CATSDFRDRKYEAFF
DNA: TGTGCCACCAGTGACTTCCGGGACAGGAAATATGAAGCTTTCTTT

V: TRBV2
size: .
J: TRBJ1-2
D: .
CDR3: CASSERREGGRYTF
DNA: TGTGCCAGCAGTGAGAGGAGGGAGGGCGGACGCTACACCTTC

V: TRBV30
size: once
J: TRBJ1-5
D: .
CDR3: CAWRRPTAGQPQHF
DNA: TGTGCCTGGAGGAGGCCCACAGCGGGTCAGCCCCAGCATTTT

V: TRBV19
size: .
J: TRBJ1-5
D: .
CDR3: CASSIGQVGQPQHF
DNA: TGTGCCAGTAGTATTGGGCAGGTCGGTCAGCCCCAGCATTTT

V: TRBV6-5
size: .
J: TRBJ2-7
D: TRBD1
CDR3: CASSLGQGRSHEQYF
DNA: TGCGCCAGCAGCCTGGGACAGGGCCGTAGCCACGAGCAGTACTTC

V: TRBV6-2/TRBV6-3
size: .
J: TRBJ1-2
D: .
CDR3: CASSYSGKGDGYTF
DNA: TGTGCCAGCAGTTACTCGGGGAAAGGAGATGGCTACACCTTC

V: TRBV5-6
size: .
J: TRBJ2-7
D: .
CDR3: CASSSPWGVAYEQYF
DNA: TGTGCCAGCAGCTCACCGTGGGGGGTAGCCTACGAGCAGTACTTC

V: TRBV7-2
size: .
J: TRBJ2-7
D: .
CDR3: CASSLLSGLSYEQYF
DNA: TGTGCCAGCAGCTTACTATCGGGCCTCTCCTACGAGCAGTACTTC

V: TRBV19
size: .
J: TRBJ2-2
D: .
CDR3: CASSTQGYTGELFF
DNA: TGTGCCAGTAGTACCCAGGGATACACCGGGGAGCTGTTTTTT

V: TRBV13
size: .
J: TRBJ2-5
D: TRBD1
CDR3: CASSSGQGVQETQYF
DNA: TGTGCCAGCAGCTCCGGACAGGGCGTCCAAGAGACCCAGTACTTC

V: TRBV6-5
size: .
J: TRBJ1-1
D: TRBD1
CDR3: CASRIQGLVLTEAFF
DNA: TGTGCCAGCAGGATACAGGGGCTTGTCCTCACTGAAGCTTTCTTT

V: TRBV2
size: few
J: TRBJ1-2
D: .
CDR3: CASSTQGYGYTF
DNA: TGTGCCAGCAGCACGCAGGGCTATGGCTACACCTTC

V: TRBV28
size: .
J: TRBJ2-2
D: .
CDR3: CASSLPGGSTGELFF
DNA: TGTGCCAGCAGTTTACCAGGAGGAAGCACCGGGGAGCTGTTTTTT

V: TRBV5-4
size: .
J: TRBJ1-1
D: .
CDR3: CASSRLTVNTEAFF
DNA: TGTGCCAGCAGCCGTTTGACGGTGAACACTGAAGCTTTCTTT

V: TRBV10-3
size: once
J: TRBJ2-2
D: .
CDR3: CAISFRRRDTTNTGELFF
DNA: TGTGCCATCAGTTTCCGGAGAAGGGACACCACCAACACCGGGGAGCTGTTTTTT

V: TRBV14
size: .
J: TRBJ2-5
D: TRBD2
CDR3: CASSQILAGGQETQYF
DNA: TGTGCCAGCAGCCAAATCTTAGCGGGAGGCCAAGAGACCCAGTACTTC

V: TRBV4-3
size: .
J: TRBJ2-1
D: .
CDR3: CASSQDYFETNYNEQFF
DNA: TGCGCCAGCAGCCAAGACTATTTCGAGACTAATTACAATGAGCAGTTCTTC

V: TRBV28
size: .
J: TRBJ1-5
D: TRBD1
CDR3: CASSLYTGTANQPQHF
DNA: TGTGCCAGCAGTTTATATACCGGGACAGCAAATCAGCCCCAGCATTTT

V: TRBV27
size: .
J: TRBJ2-2
D: .
CDR3: CASSWAQTGELFF
DNA: TGTGCCAGCAGTTGGGCTCAAACCGGGGAGCTGTTTTTT

V: TRBV7-3
size: .
J: TRBJ2-6
D: .
CDR3: CASSKTGGAGANVLTF
DNA: TGTGCCAGCAGCAAGACCGGGGGCGCGGGGGCCAACGTCCTGACTTTC

V: TRBV28
size: .
J: TRBJ2-5
D: .
CDR3: CASSLNGGSETQYF
DNA: TGTGCCAGCAGTTTAAACGGCGGATCAGAGACCCAGTACTTC

V: TRBV11-3
size: .
J: TRBJ2-1
D: .
CDR3: CASSSSPGLGEQFF
DNA: TGTGCCAGCAGCTCCAGCCCAGGGTTGGGTGAGCAGTTCTTC